This TCR beta chain derives from a study of shared clonotypes between healthy human individuals. This CDR3 comprises 15 residues. Trimming took 3 bases from V and 4 from J; bases not matched to a gene: 2. In germline, CDR1 is SGHRS, CDR2 YFSETQ. Some clones are missing from TCRdb's copy, which holds only in-frame ones; the method was immunoSEQ multiplex PCR. The sample contains around 2.5 million clones, 93% of which appear only once. Sequences were obtained from naive CD4+ T cells from PBMCs. The subset denotes: CD45RA+ positively selected. V usage is TRBV5-1 and J usage is TRBJ2-1; 12 positions match TRBD2. The receptor was isolated from a man aged 18 to 29 in good health. Some clones in this sample may be carry-over from other donors' samples. The CDR3 DNA follows: TGCGCCAGCAGCTCTCTAGCGGGAGGGTACAATGAGCAGTTCTTC. Translating it yields CASSSLAGGYNEQFF.